The clone carrying this T cell receptor beta chain was counted a few times. This entry belongs to a study of CD4 and CD8 cells across lung adenocarcinoma regions. Donors had localized lung adenocarcinoma, a non-small cell lung cancer. Via MiXCR, TCRdb re-called the PCR reads, giving one row per CDR3 protein. This sample carries thousands of distinct CDR3 sequences, roughly 70% of them seen once, and the ten largest clones take less than 20%. CDR1 MNHNS and CDR2 SASEGT come from the germline V gene. This CDR3 is built from 12 residues. Germline trimming cut 3 bases from V and 12 bases from J; bases unmatched to any gene: 1.

V gene TRBV6-1 combines with J gene TRBJ2-1; 11 nucleotides agree with TRBD2. Material: CD4+ T cells from the margin of a lung tumor. The receptor was isolated from a male donor with lung adenocarcinoma. The CD4 and CD8 labels of this study may be unreliable. The CDR3 region has the DNA TGTGCCAGCAGTGAGACTAGCGGGACGCAGTTCTTC. Translation gives CASSETSGTQFF.